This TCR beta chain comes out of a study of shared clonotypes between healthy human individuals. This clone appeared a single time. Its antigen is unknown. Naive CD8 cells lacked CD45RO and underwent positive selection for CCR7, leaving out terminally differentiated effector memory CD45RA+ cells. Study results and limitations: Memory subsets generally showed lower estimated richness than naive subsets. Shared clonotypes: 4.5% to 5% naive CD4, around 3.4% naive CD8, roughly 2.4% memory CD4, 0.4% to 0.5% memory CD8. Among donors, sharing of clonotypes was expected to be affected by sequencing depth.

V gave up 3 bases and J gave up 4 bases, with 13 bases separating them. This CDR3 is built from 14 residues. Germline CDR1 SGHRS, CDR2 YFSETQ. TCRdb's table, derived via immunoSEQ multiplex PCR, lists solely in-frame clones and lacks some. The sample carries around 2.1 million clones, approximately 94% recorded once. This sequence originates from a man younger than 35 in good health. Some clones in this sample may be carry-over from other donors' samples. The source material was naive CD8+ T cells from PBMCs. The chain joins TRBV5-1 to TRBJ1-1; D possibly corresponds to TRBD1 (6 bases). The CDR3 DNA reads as TGCGCCAGCAGCTACCGAGGGGGGAGCACTGAAGCTTTCTTT. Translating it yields CASSYRGGSTEAFF.